Listed below are T cell receptor beta chains from one sample, sequenced in a study of T cell responses to AZD1222 COVID-19 vaccine. Sequencing used immunoSEQ multiplex PCR; TCRdb keeps in-frame clones, though not all of them. The sample carries about 84,000 clones, 70% to 90% recorded once. The input for sequencing was peripheral blood, taken 28 days after the second AZD1222 dose. These receptors all stem from an adult who received the AZD1222 COVID-19 vaccine. The CDR3 runs from the conserved cysteine through the conserved F or W. Part of the rows lack a size; the others show once, few, many or a class for expanded clones.

size	V	CDR3
.	TRBV7-8	CASSLVGQGTEAFF
.	TRBV25-1	CASRNPSSYNEQFF
.	TRBV28	CASRSRQGRVSPLHF
.	TRBV30	CAWSRSGTQPQHF
.	TRBV9	CASSVGGYRNEQFF
.	TRBV6-5	CAVQSSGNTIYF
.	TRBV11-2	CASSHRVLVRDNEQFF
.	TRBV4-3	CASSQVLAGVNRNEQYF
.	TRBV27	CASPGIGGHGYTF
.	TRBV7-6	CASSLGGGGAANYGYTF
.	TRBV5-1	CASSFPEQETQYF
.	TRBV30	CAWSPVVRGFGNTIYF
once	TRBV5-1	CASSQAVQNKAFF
.	TRBV5-1	CASRLKEGYQETQYF
.	TRBV18	CASSPADTQYF
.	TRBV14	CASSQASIGAAPAKNIQYF